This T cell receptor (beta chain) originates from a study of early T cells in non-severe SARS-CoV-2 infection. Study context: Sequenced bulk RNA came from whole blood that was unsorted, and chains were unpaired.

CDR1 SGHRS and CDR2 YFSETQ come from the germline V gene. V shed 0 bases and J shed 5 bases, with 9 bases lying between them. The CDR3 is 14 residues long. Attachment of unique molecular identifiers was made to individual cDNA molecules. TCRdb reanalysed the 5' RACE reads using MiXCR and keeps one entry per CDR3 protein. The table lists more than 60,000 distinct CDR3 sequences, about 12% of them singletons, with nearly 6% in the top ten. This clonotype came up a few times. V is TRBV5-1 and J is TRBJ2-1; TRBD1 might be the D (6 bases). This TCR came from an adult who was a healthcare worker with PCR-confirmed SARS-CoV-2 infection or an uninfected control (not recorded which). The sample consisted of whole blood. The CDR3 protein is CASSLGQVDNEQFF. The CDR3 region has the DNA TGCGCCAGCAGCTTGGGACAGGTTGACAATGAGCAGTTCTTC.